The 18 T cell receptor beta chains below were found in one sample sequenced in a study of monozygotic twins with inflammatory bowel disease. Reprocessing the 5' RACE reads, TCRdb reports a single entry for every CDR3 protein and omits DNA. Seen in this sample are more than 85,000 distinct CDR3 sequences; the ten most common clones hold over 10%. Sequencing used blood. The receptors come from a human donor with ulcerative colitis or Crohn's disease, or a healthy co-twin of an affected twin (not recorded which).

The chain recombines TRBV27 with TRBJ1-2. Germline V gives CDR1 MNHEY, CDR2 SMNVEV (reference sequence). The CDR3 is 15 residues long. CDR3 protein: CASRTSVGFKESYTF.

This CDR3 is CASSESGSSYNEQFF. This chain uses TRBV2 with TRBJ2-1. CDR3 length: 15 amino acids. Germline values: CDR1 SNHLY, CDR2 FYNNEI. Together with reference TRBV2 and TRBJ2-1, the CDR3 gives the full variable domain: EPEVTQTPSHQVTQMGQEVILRCVPISNHLYFYWYRQILGQKVEFLVSFYNNEISEKSEIFDDQFSVERPDGSNFTLKIRSTKLEDSAMYFCASSESGSSYNEQFFGPGTRLTVL.

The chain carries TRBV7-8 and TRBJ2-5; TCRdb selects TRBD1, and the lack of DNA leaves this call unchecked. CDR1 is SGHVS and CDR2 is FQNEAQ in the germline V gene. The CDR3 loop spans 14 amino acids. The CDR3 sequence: CASTLSGGEETQYF.

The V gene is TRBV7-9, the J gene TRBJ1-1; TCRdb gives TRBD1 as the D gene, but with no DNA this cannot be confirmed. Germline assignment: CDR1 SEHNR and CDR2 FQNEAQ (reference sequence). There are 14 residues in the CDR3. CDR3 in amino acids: CASSLSRQGTEAFF.

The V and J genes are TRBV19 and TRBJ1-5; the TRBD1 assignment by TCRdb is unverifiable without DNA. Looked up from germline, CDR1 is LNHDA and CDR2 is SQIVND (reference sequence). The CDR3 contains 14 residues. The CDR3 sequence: CASSIVPWDQPQHF.

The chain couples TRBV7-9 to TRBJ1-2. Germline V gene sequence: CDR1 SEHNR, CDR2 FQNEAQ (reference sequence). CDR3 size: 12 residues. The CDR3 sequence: CASSLAAGGYTF.

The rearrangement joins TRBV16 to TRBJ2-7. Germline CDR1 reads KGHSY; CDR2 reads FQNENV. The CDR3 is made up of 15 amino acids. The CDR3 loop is CASSQSGTAAYEQYF.

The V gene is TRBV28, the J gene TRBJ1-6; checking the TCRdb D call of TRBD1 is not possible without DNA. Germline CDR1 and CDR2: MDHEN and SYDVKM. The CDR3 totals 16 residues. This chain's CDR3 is CASSFSGTVIGSPLHF.

This CDR3 reads CSAQRQGGNYGYTF. The chain uses TRBV20-1 and TRBJ1-2; TCRdb's D call of TRBD1 is untestable without DNA. Germline CDR1 and CDR2: DFQATT and SNEGSKA (reference sequence). This CDR3 spans 14 amino acids.

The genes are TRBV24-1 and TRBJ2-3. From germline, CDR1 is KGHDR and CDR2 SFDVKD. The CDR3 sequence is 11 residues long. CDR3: CATEGTDTQYF.

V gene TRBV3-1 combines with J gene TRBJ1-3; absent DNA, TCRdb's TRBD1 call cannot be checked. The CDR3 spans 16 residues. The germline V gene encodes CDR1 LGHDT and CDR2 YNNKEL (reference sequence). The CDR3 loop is CASSLGQLDSGNTIYF.

CDR3 in amino acids: CASSSHRGRFTNYGYTF. The chain employs TRBV11-2 and TRBJ1-2; TCRdb's D call of TRBD1 is untestable without DNA. The length of the CDR3 is 17 residues. CDR1 is SGHAT and CDR2 is FQNNGV in the germline V gene.

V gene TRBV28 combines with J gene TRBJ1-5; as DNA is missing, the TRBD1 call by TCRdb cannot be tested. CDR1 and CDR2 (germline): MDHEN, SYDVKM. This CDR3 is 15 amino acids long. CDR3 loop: CASSSPGQSNQPQHF.

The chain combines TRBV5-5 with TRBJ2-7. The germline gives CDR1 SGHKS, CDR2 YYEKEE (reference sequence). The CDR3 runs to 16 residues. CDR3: CASSLGWFEDTYEQYF. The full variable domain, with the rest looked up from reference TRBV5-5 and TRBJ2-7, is DAGVTQSPTHLIKTRGQQVTLRCSPISGHKSVSWYQQVLGQGPQFIFQYYEKEERGRGNFPDRFSARQFPNYSSELNVNALLLGDSALYLCASSLGWFEDTYEQYFGPGTRLTVT.

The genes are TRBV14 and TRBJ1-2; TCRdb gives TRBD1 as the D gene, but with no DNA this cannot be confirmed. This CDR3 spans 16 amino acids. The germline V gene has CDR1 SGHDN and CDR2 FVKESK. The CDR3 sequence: CASSPDLGGVRYGYTF.

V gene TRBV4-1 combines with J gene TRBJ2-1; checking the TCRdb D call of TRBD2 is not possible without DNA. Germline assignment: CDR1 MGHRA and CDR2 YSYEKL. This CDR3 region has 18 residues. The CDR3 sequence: CASSQGTSGRSRTNEQFF.

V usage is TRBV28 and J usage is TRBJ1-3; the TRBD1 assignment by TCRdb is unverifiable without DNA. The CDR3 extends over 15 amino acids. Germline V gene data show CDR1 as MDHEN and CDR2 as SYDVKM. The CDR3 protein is CASSPPGQPGNTIYF.

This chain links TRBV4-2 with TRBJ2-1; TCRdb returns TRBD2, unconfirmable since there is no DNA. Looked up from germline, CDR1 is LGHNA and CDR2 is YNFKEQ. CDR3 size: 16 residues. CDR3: CASSQVAGETYNEQFF.